This TCR beta chain was sequenced for a study of cytomegalovirus exposure and HLA in healthy donors. There are 16 residues in the CDR3. V lost 5 bases, J lost 5 bases, and 12 bases stayed unmatched. CDR1 is LGHNT and CDR2 is FRNRAP in the germline V gene. Produced via immunoSEQ multiplex PCR; TCRdb's table is partial and in-frame only. The sample has over 150,000 clones; more than 80% are singletons. This clonotype was sampled from a woman aged 18-30 years in good health and CMV-seropositive. Sequencing input: PBMCs. The chain couples TRBV12-5 to TRBJ2-5; 9 bases line up with TRBD1. The CDR3 DNA follows: TGTGCTAGTGGTCCGTCCTTACAGGGGGCGGGGGAGACCCAGTACTTC. Encoded protein: CASGPSLQGAGETQYF.